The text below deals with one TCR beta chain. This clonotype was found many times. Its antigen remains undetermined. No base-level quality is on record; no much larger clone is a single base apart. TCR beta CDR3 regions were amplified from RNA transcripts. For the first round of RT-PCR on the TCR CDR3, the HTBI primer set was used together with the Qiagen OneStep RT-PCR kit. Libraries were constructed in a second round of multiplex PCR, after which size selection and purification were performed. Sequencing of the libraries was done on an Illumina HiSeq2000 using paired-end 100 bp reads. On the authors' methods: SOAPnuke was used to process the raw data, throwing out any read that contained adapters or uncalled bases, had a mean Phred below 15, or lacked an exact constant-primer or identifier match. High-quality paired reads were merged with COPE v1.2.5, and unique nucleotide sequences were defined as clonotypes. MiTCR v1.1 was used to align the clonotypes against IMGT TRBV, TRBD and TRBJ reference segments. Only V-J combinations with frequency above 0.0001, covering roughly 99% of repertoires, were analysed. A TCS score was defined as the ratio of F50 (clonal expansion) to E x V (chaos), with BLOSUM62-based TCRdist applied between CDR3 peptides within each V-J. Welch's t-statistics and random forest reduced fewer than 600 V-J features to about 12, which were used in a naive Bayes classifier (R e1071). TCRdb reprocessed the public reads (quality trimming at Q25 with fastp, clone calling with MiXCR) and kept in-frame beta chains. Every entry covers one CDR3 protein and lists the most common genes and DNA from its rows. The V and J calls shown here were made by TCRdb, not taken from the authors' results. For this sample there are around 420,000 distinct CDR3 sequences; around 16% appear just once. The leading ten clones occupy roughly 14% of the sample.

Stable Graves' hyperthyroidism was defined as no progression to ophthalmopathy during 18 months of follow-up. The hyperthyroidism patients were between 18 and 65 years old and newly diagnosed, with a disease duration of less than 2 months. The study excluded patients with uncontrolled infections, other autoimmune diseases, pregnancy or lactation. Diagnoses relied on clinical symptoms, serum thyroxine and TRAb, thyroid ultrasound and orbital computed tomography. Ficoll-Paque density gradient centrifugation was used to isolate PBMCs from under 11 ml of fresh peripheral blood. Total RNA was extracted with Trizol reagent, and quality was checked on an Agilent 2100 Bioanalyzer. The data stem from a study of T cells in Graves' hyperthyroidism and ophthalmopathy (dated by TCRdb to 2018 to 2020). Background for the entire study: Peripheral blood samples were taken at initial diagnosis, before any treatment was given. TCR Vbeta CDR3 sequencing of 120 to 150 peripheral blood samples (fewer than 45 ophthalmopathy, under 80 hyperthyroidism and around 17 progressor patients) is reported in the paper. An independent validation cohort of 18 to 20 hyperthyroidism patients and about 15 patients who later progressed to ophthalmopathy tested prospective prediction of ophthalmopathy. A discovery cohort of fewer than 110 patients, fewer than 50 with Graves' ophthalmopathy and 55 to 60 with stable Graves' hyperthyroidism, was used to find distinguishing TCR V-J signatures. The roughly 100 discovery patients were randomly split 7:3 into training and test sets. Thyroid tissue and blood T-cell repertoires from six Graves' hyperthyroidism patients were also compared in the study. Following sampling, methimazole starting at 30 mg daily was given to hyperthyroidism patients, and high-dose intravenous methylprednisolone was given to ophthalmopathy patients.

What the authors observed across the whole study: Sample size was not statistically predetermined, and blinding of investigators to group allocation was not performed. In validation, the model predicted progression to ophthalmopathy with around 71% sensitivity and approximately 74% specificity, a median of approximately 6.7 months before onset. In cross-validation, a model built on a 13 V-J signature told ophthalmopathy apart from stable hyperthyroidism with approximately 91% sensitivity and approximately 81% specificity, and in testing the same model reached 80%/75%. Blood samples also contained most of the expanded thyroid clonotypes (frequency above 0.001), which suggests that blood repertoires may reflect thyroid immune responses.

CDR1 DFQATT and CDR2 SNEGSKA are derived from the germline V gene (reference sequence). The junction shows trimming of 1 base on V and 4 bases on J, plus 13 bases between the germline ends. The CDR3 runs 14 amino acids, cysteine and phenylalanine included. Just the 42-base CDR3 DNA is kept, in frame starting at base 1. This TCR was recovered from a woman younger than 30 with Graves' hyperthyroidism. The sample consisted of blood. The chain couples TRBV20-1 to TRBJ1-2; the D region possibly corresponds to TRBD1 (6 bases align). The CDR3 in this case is CSARALDRPYGYTF. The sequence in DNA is TGCAGTGCTAGAGCCCTCGACAGGCCCTATGGCTACACCTTC.